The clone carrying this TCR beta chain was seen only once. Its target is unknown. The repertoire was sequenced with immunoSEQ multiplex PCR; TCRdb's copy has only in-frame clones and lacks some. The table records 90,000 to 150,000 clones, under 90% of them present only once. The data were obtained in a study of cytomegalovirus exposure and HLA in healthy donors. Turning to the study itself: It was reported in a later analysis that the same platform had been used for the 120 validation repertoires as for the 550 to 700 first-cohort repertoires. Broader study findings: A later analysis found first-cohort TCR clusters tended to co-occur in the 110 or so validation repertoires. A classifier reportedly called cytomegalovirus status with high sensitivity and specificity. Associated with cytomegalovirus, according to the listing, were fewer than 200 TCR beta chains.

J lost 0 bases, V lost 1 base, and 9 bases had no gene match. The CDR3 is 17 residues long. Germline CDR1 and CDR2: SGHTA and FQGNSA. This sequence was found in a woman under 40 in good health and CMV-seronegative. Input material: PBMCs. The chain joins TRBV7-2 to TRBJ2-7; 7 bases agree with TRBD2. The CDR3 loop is CASSLGTSILSSYEQYF. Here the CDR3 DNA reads TGTGCCAGCAGCTTAGGGACTAGTATACTAAGCTCCTACGAGCAGTACTTC.